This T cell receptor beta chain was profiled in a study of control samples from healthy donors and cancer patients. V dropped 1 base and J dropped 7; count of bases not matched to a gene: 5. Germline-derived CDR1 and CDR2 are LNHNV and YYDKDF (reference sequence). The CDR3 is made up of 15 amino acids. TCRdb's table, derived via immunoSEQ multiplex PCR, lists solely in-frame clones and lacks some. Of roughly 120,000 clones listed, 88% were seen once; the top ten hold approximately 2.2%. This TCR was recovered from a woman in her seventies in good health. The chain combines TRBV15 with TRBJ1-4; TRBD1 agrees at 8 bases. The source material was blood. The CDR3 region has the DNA TGTGCCACCAGCAGAGGCCAGGGGGCGGTTGAAAAACTGTTTTTT. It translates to CATSRGQGAVEKLFF.